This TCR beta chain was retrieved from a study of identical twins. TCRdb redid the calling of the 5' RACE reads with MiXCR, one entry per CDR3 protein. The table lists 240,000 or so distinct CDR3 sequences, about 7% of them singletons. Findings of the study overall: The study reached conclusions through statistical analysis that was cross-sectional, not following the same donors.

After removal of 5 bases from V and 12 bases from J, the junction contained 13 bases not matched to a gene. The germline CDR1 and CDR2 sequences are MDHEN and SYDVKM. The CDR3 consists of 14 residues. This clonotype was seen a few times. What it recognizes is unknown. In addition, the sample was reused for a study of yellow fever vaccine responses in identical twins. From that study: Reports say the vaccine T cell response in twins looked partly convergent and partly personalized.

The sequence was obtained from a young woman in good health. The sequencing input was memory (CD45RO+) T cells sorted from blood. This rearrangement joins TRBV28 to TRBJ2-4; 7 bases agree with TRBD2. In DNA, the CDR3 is TGTGCCAGCAGTACCCAGACTAGCTCGCTTACTCAGTACTTC. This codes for CASSTQTSSLTQYF.